Included here is one TCR beta chain sequence, with context. Unique molecular identifiers featured in how the TCRbeta library was prepared. TCRdb reanalysed the PCR reads using MiXCR and keeps one entry per CDR3 protein. This sample has 440,000 or so distinct CDR3 sequences, with approximately 10% found just once. This sample stems from a study of T-cell reconstitution after alpha-beta-depleted transplantation in children. V gave up 4 bases and J gave up 5 bases, with 17 bases separating them. This CDR3 contains 15 residues. CDR1 LGHNA and CDR2 YNFKEQ come from the germline V gene. The specimen was PBMCs from the stem cell graft donor, collected from the stem cell graft. This chain joins TRBV4-2 and TRBJ2-5, with D possibly being TRBD2 (5 bases). This receptor was obtained from a human donor who donated a stem cell graft to a child with acute myeloid leukemia. As DNA, the CDR3 is TGTGCCAGCAGCCGATTACTATCGACGGGGGAGACCCAGTACTTC. Protein product: CASSRLLSTGETQYF.